What follows are 2 T cell receptor beta chains derived from one specimen sequenced in a study of blood T cells in healthy people across ages. Then a second PCR, running roughly 7 to 11 cycles, was carried out with a sample-barcoded 5' primer and a J-beta primer mix. TCRdb passed the 5' RACE reads through MiXCR, listing each CDR3 protein once. The sample yields hundreds of thousands of distinct CDR3 sequences, around 25% seen once. This sample was shared with a second study, whose subject was T cells of mothers and their children.

Sequencing input: blood. These receptors were collected from a boy younger than 18 in good health.

On this clonotype: Germline is not matched at one junction end, which may reflect a read error. CDR3 protein: CATSDEGSASENTIYF. The CDR3 DNA is TGTGCCACCAGTGATGAGGGGTCTGCCTCTGAAAACACCATATATTTT. The chain has TRBV24-1 and TRBJ1-3, with D tentatively TRBD1 (5 bases). The CDR3 sequence is 16 residues long. Germline lookup yields CDR1 KGHDR and CDR2 SFDVKD.

This clonotype was seen more than once but under ten times. The chain links TRBV19 to TRBJ2-1, with D possibly being TRBD2 (6 bases). Germline CDR1 is LNHDA and CDR2 is SQIVND (reference sequence). This CDR3 region has 15 residues. V was cut by 4 bases and J by 5 bases, with 15 bases left in between. CDR3 DNA sequence: TGTGCCAGTAGTACGTCGTTTCTAGCGAACAATGAGCAGTTCTTC. This gives the protein CASSTSFLANNEQFF.